This TCR beta chain was recovered during a study of shared clonotypes between healthy human individuals. Trimming pared 6 bases from V and 2 bases from J, leaving 11 bases between. The CDR3 runs 14 residues. Germline CDR1 and CDR2: MNHEY and SMNVEV (reference sequence). CD45RO negativity and positive selection for CCR7 defined naive CD8 cells, a population that excluded terminally differentiated effector memory CD45RA+ cells. Some clones are missing from TCRdb's copy, which holds only in-frame ones; the method was immunoSEQ multiplex PCR. The table lists roughly 600,000 clones, 95% to 98% of them singletons.

This chain links TRBV27 with TRBJ1-5; no definite D call. This TCR was recovered from a man younger than 45 in good health. Sequencing was done on a sample of naive CD8+ T cells sorted from blood. The CDR3 bases are TGTGCCAGCAGATCCAGGATTGGCAATCAGCCCCAGCATTTT. This sequence encodes CASRSRIGNQPQHF.